These T cell receptor beta chains were read from a single sample in a study of T cells in Graves' hyperthyroidism and ophthalmopathy. TCRdb reprocessed the multiplex PCR reads with MiXCR, giving one entry per CDR3 protein. This table has 610,000 or so distinct CDR3 sequences, 40% to 55% appearing once. Sequenced sample: peripheral blood or thyroid tissue (not recorded which). These receptors were obtained from a woman aged 18-29 years with Graves' hyperthyroidism. CDR3s include the opening cysteine and the closing phenylalanine or tryptophan.

CDR3 protein	V gene	J gene
CASSFPGTSGRVESYNEQYF	TRBV5-1	TRBJ2-7
CSVVLQGKETQYF	TRBV29-1	TRBJ2-5
CSAAGKVLRAVDEQYF	TRBV29-1	TRBJ2-7
CATSAVAGTDTQYF	TRBV24-1	TRBJ2-3
CASSEAPLDQPQHF	TRBV2	TRBJ1-5
CASSRPGGSQGSTEAFF	TRBV7-9	TRBJ1-1
CSSYSLGEGDEQYF	TRBV29-1	TRBJ2-7
CSVELSRGETQYF	TRBV29-1	TRBJ2-5
CSATRVPPRETQYF	TRBV20-1	TRBJ2-5
CASSITGTVDGYTF	TRBV19	TRBJ1-2
CGASWGPDTEAFF	TRBV20-1	TRBJ1-1
CASSQDGDGQVNEQFF	TRBV11-3	.
CASSLESRDNEQFF	TRBV7-6	TRBJ2-1
CASSLPGTGGGNEKLFF	TRBV3-1	TRBJ1-4
CASSHQRRGTGELFF	TRBV4-1	TRBJ2-2
CASSEQELFTEAFF	TRBV25-1	TRBJ1-1
CATSDLDRGNEPQHF	TRBV24-1	TRBJ1-5
CASSFPGGYEQFF	TRBV7-8	.
CASTGQGTQYF	TRBV12-3/TRBV12-4	TRBJ2-5
CASRVEGGESTEAFF	TRBV11-3	TRBJ1-1
CASSNLQTGPDF	TRBV7-9	TRBJ2-7
CSDGATEAFF	TRBV29-1	TRBJ1-1
CASSHGSPDTQYF	TRBV27	TRBJ2-3
CASSTRTGGMANEKLFF	TRBV6-5	TRBJ1-4
CASSSKGGVETQYF	TRBV7-7	TRBJ2-5
CASSPSGRQLSSGNTIYF	TRBV5-6	TRBJ1-3
CASRDRSHMPQHF	TRBV2	TRBJ1-5